This T cell receptor beta chain was captured in a study of blood T cell repertoires in COVID-19. Study-level background: Collection of acute and convalescent COVID-19 samples took place in the United States, Italy and Spain. T cells, B-cell-depleted T cells, or PBMCs provided the cDNA or gDNA that served as material.

Authors' methods: Estimation of nucleated cell counts relied on the amplification of reference gene primers. Repertoires were generated with immunoSEQ multiplex PCR, while TCRdb's copy carries only in-frame clones and drops some. Clone size and the V and J calls come from that table; the DNA yielded D and trimming. The sample records about 430,000 clones, about 90% being singletons. V trimming: 4 bases; J trimming: 7 bases; junction bases outside the gene matches: 4. Germline CDR1 is MNHEY and CDR2 is SMNVEV (reference sequence). The CDR3 covers 14 residues. Patients in Seattle were enrolled during active infection, then followed longitudinally.

V is TRBV27 and J is TRBJ1-4; 9 nucleotides match TRBD1. The sample taken for sequencing was peripheral blood. The sequence was collected from a man younger than 35 with COVID-19, enrolled during active disease. The CDR3 coding sequence is TGTGCCAGCAGTTCGGGACAGGGCGCTGAAAAACTGTTTTTT. This codes for CASSSGQGAEKLFF.